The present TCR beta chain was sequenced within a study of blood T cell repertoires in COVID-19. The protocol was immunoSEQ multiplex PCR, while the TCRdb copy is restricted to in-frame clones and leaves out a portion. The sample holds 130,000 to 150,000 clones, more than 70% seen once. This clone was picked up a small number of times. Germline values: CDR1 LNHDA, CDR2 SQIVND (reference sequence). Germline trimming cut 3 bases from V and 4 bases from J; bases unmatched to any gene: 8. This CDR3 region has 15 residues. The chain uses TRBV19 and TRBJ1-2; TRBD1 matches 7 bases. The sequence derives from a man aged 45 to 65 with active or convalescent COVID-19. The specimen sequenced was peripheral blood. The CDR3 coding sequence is TGTGCCAGTAGTATTGGACAGGCCCAGTTCTATGGCTACACCTTC. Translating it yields CASSIGQAQFYGYTF.